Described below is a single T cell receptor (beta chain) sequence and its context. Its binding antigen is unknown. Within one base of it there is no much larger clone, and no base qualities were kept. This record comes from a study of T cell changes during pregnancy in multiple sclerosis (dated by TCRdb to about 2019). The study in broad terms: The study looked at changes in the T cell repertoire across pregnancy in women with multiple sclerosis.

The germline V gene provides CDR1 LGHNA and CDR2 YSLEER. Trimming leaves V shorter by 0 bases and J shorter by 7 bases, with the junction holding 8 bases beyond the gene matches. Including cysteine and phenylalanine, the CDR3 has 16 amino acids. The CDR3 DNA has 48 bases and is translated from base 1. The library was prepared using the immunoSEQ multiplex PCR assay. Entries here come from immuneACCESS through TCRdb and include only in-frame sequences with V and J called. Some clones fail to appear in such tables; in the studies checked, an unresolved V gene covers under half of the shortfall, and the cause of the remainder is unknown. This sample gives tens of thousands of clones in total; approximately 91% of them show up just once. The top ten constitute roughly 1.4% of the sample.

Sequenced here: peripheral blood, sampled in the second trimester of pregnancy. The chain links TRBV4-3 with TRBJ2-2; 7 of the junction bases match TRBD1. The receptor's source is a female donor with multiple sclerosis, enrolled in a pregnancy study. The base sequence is TGCGCCAGCAGCCAAGAAGGAGACAGGGCGGGCGGGGAGCTGTTTTTT. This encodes CASSQEGDRAGGELFF.